This T cell receptor (beta chain) was found in a study of T-cell reconstitution after alpha-beta-depleted transplantation in children. This CDR3 contains 14 residues. V trimming: 3 bases; J trimming: 5 bases; junction bases outside the gene matches: 6. CDR1 SNHLY and CDR2 FYNNEI come from the germline V gene. This sample's TCRbeta library carried unique molecular identifier barcodes. Each CDR3 protein is one row after TCRdb ran MiXCR on the PCR reads. The data show over 550,000 distinct CDR3 sequences, roughly 10% seen once. Sequencing was performed on PBMCs from the stem cell graft donor, taken from the stem cell graft. The chain uses TRBV2 and TRBJ2-5; 7 bases agree with TRBD2. This clonotype originated in a human donor who donated a stem cell graft to a child with acute myeloid leukemia. Here the CDR3 DNA reads TGTGCCAGCAGTGAGGGTAGCGGGTGGGAGACCCAGTACTTC. Encoded protein: CASSEGSGWETQYF. The full variable domain, completed using reference TRBV2 and TRBJ2-5, is EPEVTQTPSHQVTQMGQEVILRCVPISNHLYFYWYRQILGQKVEFLVSFYNNEISEKSEIFDDQFSVERPDGSNFTLKIRSTKLEDSAMYFCASSEGSGWETQYFGPGTRLLVL.